This entry lists 17 T cell receptor beta chains sequenced from one sample in a study of long-term antiretroviral therapy in people with HIV. At survey level, the immunoSEQ assay was run in its v3.0 version. The assay was immunoSEQ multiplex PCR, and TCRdb's table has in-frame clones only and misses some. The sample includes under 50,000 clones, approximately 85% seen only once; the top ten take roughly 5.7%. The sequenced sample was unsorted PBMCs, obtained 3.1 years after starting antiretroviral therapy. All receptors derive from a woman aged 45-60 years with HIV.

This chain uses TRBV5-1 with TRBJ2-5; D possibly corresponds to TRBD2 (6 bases). The length of the CDR3 is 16 residues. Germline assignment: CDR1 SGHRS and CDR2 YFSETQ. Trimming shortened V by 4 bases and J by 1 base, and 17 bases separated the two germline ends. This chain's CDR3 is CASSGGTGGAQETQYF. The CDR3 DNA sequence: TGCGCCAGCAGCGGCGGGACCGGAGGGGCCCAAGAGACCCAGTACTTC.

The sample holds one count of this clone. The chain combines TRBV5-6 with TRBJ2-3; TRBD1 agrees at 9 bases. In germline, CDR1 is SGHDT, CDR2 YYEEEE. This CDR3 region has 16 residues. The ends lost 3 bases at V and 4 bases at J; junction bases unmatched: 9. CDR3: CASSSLRDRAPDTQYF. The CDR3, as DNA: TGTGCCAGCAGCTCCCTCCGGGACAGGGCCCCAGATACGCAGTATTTT.

V usage is TRBV5-1 and J usage is TRBJ1-1; 9 bases match TRBD1. Germline CDR1 reads SGHRS; CDR2 reads YFSETQ. The ends lost 5 bases at V and 3 bases at J; junction bases unmatched: 11. CDR3 length: 16 amino acids. In DNA form, the CDR3 reads TGCGCCAGCAGAAGGGACAGGGAACTTGTACACACTGAAGCTTTCTTT. This translates into CASRRDRELVHTEAFF.

This chain connects TRBV5-4 to TRBJ2-2; 7 bases align to TRBD2. Germline V gene data show CDR1 as SGHNT and CDR2 as YYREEE (reference sequence). Trimming removed 4 bases from V and 4 bases from J; junction bases left unmatched: 13. CDR3 length: 17 residues. In nucleotides, the CDR3 is TGTGCCAGCAGCACGGGGGGAGGGACCGCGGGCACCGGGGAGCTGTTTTTT. Its translation: CASSTGGGTAGTGELFF.

The chain links TRBV29-1 to TRBJ1-3; D call uncertain. The CDR3 extends over 13 amino acids. Germline V gene sequence: CDR1 SQVTM, CDR2 ANQGSEA. Trimming pared 0 bases from V and 7 bases from J, leaving 10 bases between. CDR3 sequence: CSVEDRATNTIYF. The CDR3 bases are TGCAGCGTTGAAGATCGAGCAACTAACACCATATATTTT.

The chain joins TRBV2 to TRBJ2-7; TRBD1 matches 7 bases. CDR1 and CDR2 (germline): SNHLY, FYNNEI. The trim removed 10 bases at V and 3 bases at J, leaving 12 bases unmatched. This CDR3 has 14 residues. The DNA for the CDR3 is TGTGCCACCACAGACAGGGTCGGGGTCTACGAGCAGTACTTC. This encodes CATTDRVGVYEQYF.

The V and J genes are TRBV30 and TRBJ1-2; D may be TRBD1 (6 bases). Between the trimmed V and J ends, which lost 0 bases and 4 bases, there was a span of 12 bases. Germline V gene sequence: CDR1 GTSNPN, CDR2 SVGIG (reference sequence). This CDR3 has 14 residues. The chain's CDR3 is CAWSVNGQTYGYTF. The CDR3 nucleotides are TGTGCCTGGAGTGTAAATGGACAGACCTATGGCTACACCTTC.

The chain employs TRBV19 and TRBJ2-1; a weak D match, TRBD2 (6 bases). This CDR3 has 15 residues. Germline V gives CDR1 LNHDA, CDR2 SQIVND (reference sequence). V was cut by 3 bases and J by 4 bases, with 13 bases left in between. CDR3 sequence reads: CASSIGGVEYNEQFF. The DNA of the CDR3 is TGTGCCAGTAGTATCGGCGGGGTCGAGTACAATGAGCAGTTCTTC.

The rearrangement uses TRBV10-3 and TRBJ2-1; possibly TRBD1 for D (5 bases). Trimming pared 4 bases from V and 7 bases from J, leaving 11 bases between. The CDR3 runs 13 residues. Germline loops: CDR1 ENHRY, CDR2 SYGVKD. CDR3 DNA sequence: TGTGCCATCAGTGGGGGCCTGCGGAATGAGCAGTTCTTC. Translation gives CAISGGLRNEQFF.

In its sample, this clone was seen a few times. The genes are TRBV4-1 and TRBJ1-1; 9 nucleotides align to TRBD1. Germline V gene sequence: CDR1 MGHRA, CDR2 YSYEKL. Germline trimming cut 3 bases from V and 6 bases from J; bases unmatched to any gene: 2. The CDR3 runs to 13 residues. For the CDR3, the DNA is TGCGCCAGCAGCCAGGACAGGGGAGCTGAAGCTTTCTTT. Translated, it gives CASSQDRGAEAFF.

The gene calls are TRBV19 and TRBJ1-5; D not certain. There are 16 residues in the CDR3. The V end was cut by 7 bases, the J end by 0 bases, with 16 bases between. CDR1 is LNHDA and CDR2 is SQIVND in the germline V gene (reference sequence). The CDR3 DNA reads as TGTGCCAGTAATTGGATGGGGTCACTTAGCAATCAGCCCCAGCATTTT. This gives the protein CASNWMGSLSNQPQHF.

This chain connects TRBV7-2 to TRBJ2-2; 11 bases match TRBD2. This CDR3 is 17 amino acids long. The V gene end was trimmed by 2 bases and the J gene end by 2 bases; junction bases not matched to a gene: 4. Germline-derived CDR1 and CDR2 are SGHTA and FQGNSA. CDR3 in DNA: TGTGCCAGCAGCTTACATAGCGGGGGGGCCAACACCGGGGAGCTGTTTTTT. Protein sequence: CASSLHSGGANTGELFF.

The chain links TRBV19 to TRBJ2-2; tentatively, D is TRBD2 (6 bases). Looked up from germline, CDR1 is LNHDA and CDR2 is SQIVND (reference sequence). This CDR3 has 15 amino acids. Trimming removed 5 bases at V and 0 bases at J, with 10 bases between. CDR3: CASSARGTNTGELFF. Here the CDR3 DNA reads TGTGCCAGTAGTGCTCGGGGGACGAACACCGGGGAGCTGTTTTTT. The full variable domain, in which reference TRBV19 and TRBJ2-2 provide the parts outside the CDR3, is DGGITQSPKYLFRKEGQNVTLSCEQNLNHDAMYWYRQDPGQGLRLIYYSQIVNDFQKGDIAEGYSVSREKKESFPLTVTSAQKNPTAFYLCASSARGTNTGELFFGEGSRLTVL.

The rearrangement uses TRBV4-3 and TRBJ1-2; D possibly corresponds to TRBD1 (5 bases). CDR3 length: 15 residues. Germline loops: CDR1 LGHNA, CDR2 YSLEER. V was clipped by 1 base and J by 3 bases, with 12 bases between them. The CDR3 sequence: CASSQGIGGHYGYTF. DNA for the CDR3: TGCGCCAGCAGCCAAGGAATCGGGGGTCACTATGGCTACACCTTC.

As regards this clone: Its ends do not fully match the called genes, so a read error is possible. The chain employs TRBV19 and TRBJ1-1; D unresolved. CDR1 and CDR2 from the germline V gene are LNHDA and SQIVND (reference sequence). The CDR3 runs 12 residues. In nucleotides, the CDR3 is TGTGCCAGTAGTATAGGGAACGCTGAAGCTTTCTTT. Protein: CASSIGNAEAFF. Full variable domain (outside the CDR3, taken from reference TRBV19 and TRBJ1-1): DGGITQSPKYLFRKEGQNVTLSCEQNLNHDAMYWYRQDPGQGLRLIYYSQIVNDFQKGDIAEGYSVSREKKESFPLTVTSAQKNPTAFYLCASSIGNAEAFFGQGTRLTVV.

CDR3 in amino acids: CASSLAGGKYEQYF. The CDR3 nucleotides are TGCGCCAGCAGTCTAGCAGGGGGGAAATACGAGCAGTACTTC. V usage is TRBV4-1 and J usage is TRBJ2-7; possible D gene TRBD1, 7 bases. Looked up from germline, CDR1 is MGHRA and CDR2 is YSYEKL. The CDR3 length is 14 residues. Between the trimmed V and J ends, which lost 6 bases and 4 bases, there was a span of 16 bases.

As concerns this clone: One end of the junction varies from germline; a read error may be responsible. The chain has TRBV7-2 and TRBJ2-3, with D maybe TRBD2 (6 bases). Per germline, CDR1 SGHTA and CDR2 FQGNSA. The CDR3 runs 15 residues. CDR3 sequence reads: CASSFETRRTETQYF. The CDR3 DNA follows: TGTGCCAGCAGCTTCGAGACTAGACGCACAGAAACGCAGTATTTT.